These T cell receptor beta chains were read from a single sample in a study of tumor and adjacent non-tumor tissue in lung cancer. A single record per CDR3 protein comes from TCRdb applying MiXCR to the multiplex PCR reads. Of about 98,000 distinct CDR3 sequences listed, 80% are singletons. The source material was distant non-tumor lung tissue. The receptors derive from a man aged 60-69 years with small cell lung cancer. CDR3s include the opening cysteine and the closing phenylalanine or tryptophan. D genes are given only for firm matches. Some rows have no size entry. The others give once, few or many, or a class for an expanded clone.

d_call | clone_size | j_call | v_call | cdr3_nt | cdr3_aa
- | once | TRBJ1-5 | TRBV20-1 | TGCAATGCTAAGTCCAAGGGAGGACGGAGCAATCAGCCCAAGCATTTT | CNAKSKGGRSNQPKHF
- | many | TRBJ1-2 | TRBV25-1 | TGTGCCAGCAGTGGCGGGATCGGCTACACCTTC | CASSGGIGYTF
- | once | TRBJ1-2 | TRBV10-2 | TGCGCCAGCAGTGACTCCAGGGGCAATGGCTACTCTTTC | CASSDSRGNGYSF
- | many | TRBJ2-5 | TRBV5-8 | TGTGCCAGCAGTCATGGGGGTATAGAGACCCAGTACTTC | CASSHGGIETQYF
TRBD2 | many | TRBJ2-1 | TRBV28 | TGTGCCAGCAGACCACCGGGACTAGCGGAGTACAATGAGCAGTTCTTC | CASRPPGLAEYNEQFF
TRBD2 | - | TRBJ2-1 | TRBV11-3 | TGTACCAGCAGCTTAGATGGGGTGGGACTAGCGGGGGGTGGTGAGCAGTTCTTC | CTSSLDGVGLAGGGEQFF
- | - | TRBJ1-2 | TRBV7-8 | TGTGCCTGCGGCTTCTTGGGAGAGTCCTATGGCTACACCTTC | CACGFLGESYGYTF
TRBD2 | - | TRBJ2-1 | TRBV11-2 | TGTGCCAACAGCTTGGAGAGACTAGCGCTCAATGAGCAGTTTTTC | CANSLERLALNEQFF
- | - | TRBJ2-3 | TRBV5-1 | TGCGTTAGCAGGTCCATCACAGATACGCAGTACTTT | CVSRSITDTQYF
- | - | TRBJ1-1 | TRBV6-1 | TGTGCCAGCATACCGGACCTGGCTATGAACACTGAAGCTTTCTTT | CASIPDLAMNTEAFF
- | few | TRBJ2-7 | TRBV2 | TGTGCCAGCAGTGAGGCTATTTTTACCTACGAGCAGTACTTC | CASSEAIFTYEQYF
TRBD1 | - | TRBJ2-3 | TRBV4-1 | TGCGCCAGCAACCATGATGGGACAGTCCTTAGCACAGATACGCAGTATTTT | CASNHDGTVLSTDTQYF
- | once | TRBJ2-3 | TRBV6-5 | TGTGCCAGCAGGACTAGTGGGAGTGGGGATACGCAGTATTTT | CASRTSGSGDTQYF
- | few | TRBJ1-1 | TRBV30 | TGTGTCTGGAGCGGGCAGTGGGACACTGAAGCTTTCTTT | CVWSGQWDTEAFF
- | many | TRBJ2-7 | TRBV6-5 | TGTGCCAGCTTCGATCCGGGACGGAATATTGCCTTC | CASFDPGRNIAF
- | - | TRBJ1-4 | TRBV11-1 | TGTGCCAGCAGCCCTCGCCGGGAGGCGTCTGAAAAACTGTTTTTT | CASSPRREASEKLFF
- | - | TRBJ2-1 | TRBV11-2 | TGTGCCAGCAGCTTAGGAGTAACGGAAGGCTTCTACTACAATGAACAGTTCTTC | CASSLGVTEGFYYNEQFF
TRBD2 | - | TRBJ2-7 | TRBV4-1 | TGCGCCAGCAGCCAAGAACATCCCGGGAGGTTAAACGAGCAGTACTTC | CASSQEHPGRLNEQYF
- | many | TRBJ2-1 | TRBV11-2 | TGTGCCAGCAGCTTAGCGACCGGTCCCCATGAGCAGTTCTTC | CASSLATGPHEQFF
- | - | TRBJ2-7 | TRBV28 | TGTGCCAGCAGTTCCCTACACGTCTACGAGCAGTACTTC | CASSSLHVYEQYF
- | - | TRBJ2-1 | TRBV5-1 | TGCGCCAGCACCCCTAGCTGGGCAGTTGGGAATGAACAGTTCTTC | CASTPSWAVGNEQFF
- | - | TRBJ2-5 | TRBV12-3/TRBV12-4 | TGTGCCAGCAGATTAGGGATCCAAGATACCCAGTACTTC | CASRLGIQDTQYF
TRBD1 | once | TRBJ2-3 | TRBV4-1 | TGCACCAGCAGCCAAGATGGGACAGACCTTAGCACAGATACGCAGTATTTT | CTSSQDGTDLSTDTQYF
- | - | TRBJ1-2 | TRBV12-3/TRBV12-4 | TGTGCCAGTAGTTTGGGAGGCTATGGTTACATCTTC | CASSLGGYGYIF
- | - | TRBJ2-1 | TRBV11-3 | TGTCCCAGCAGCACAGAGAATGATGATGAGCAGTTCTTC | CPSSTENDDEQFF
- | - | TRBJ2-1 | TRBV11-2 | TGTGCCAGCAGCCTAGAGGCGGCGGGCCTAAAGGTCTTT | CASSLEAAGLKVF
- | - | TRBJ2-1 | TRBV10-3 | TGTGCCATCAGCCGAGCGGAGGATTCCTACGATGAGCACTTCTTC | CAISRAEDSYDEHFF
TRBD1 | - | TRBJ1-1 | TRBV20-1 | TGCAGTGCTAGAGATCCGGGACAGGTGAACACTGAAGCTTCCTTT | CSARDPGQVNTEASF
- | - | TRBJ2-5 | TRBV11-2 | TGTGCCAGCCAGAAGGGGACCAACGACACCCAGTACTTC | CASQKGTNDTQYF
TRBD2 | - | TRBJ2-2 | TRBV6-1 | TGTGCAAGCACTGCATTGGGCGGGGGACCTCGAGACACCGGGGAGCTGTTTTTT | CASTALGGGPRDTGELFF
- | - | TRBJ2-2 | TRBV11-2 | TGTGCCAACCACGGGACGGGGAACACCGGGGAGCTGTTTTTT | CANHGTGNTGELFF
TRBD2 | - | TRBJ2-1 | TRBV11-2 | TGTGCCAGCAACTCCGGGGGGGGGGCTAGCGGGTGTATCTACAATGAGCAGTTCTTC | CASNSGGGASGCIYNEQFF
TRBD1 | - | TRBJ2-2 | TRBV11-2 | TGTGCGAGCAGCGACTCGCGACAGGGAAAGACCGGGGAGCTGTTTTTT | CASSDSRQGKTGELFF